The 22 T cell receptor beta chains in this list originate from one sample, sequenced in a study of control samples from healthy donors and cancer patients (dated by TCRdb to the early 2020s). Library preparation employed the immunoSEQ multiplex PCR assay. The table comes from immuneACCESS by way of TCRdb, which keeps in-frame sequences with V and J called. Part of the clones is missing from these tables; in studies checked, under half for an unresolved V gene and the rest for unknown reasons. The sample table holds about 120,000 clones, of which approximately 90% were seen once. The ten largest account for 9% to 13% of the sample. Sequencing input: blood. The receptors shown here come from a man under 40 in good health.

J is TRBJ1-2 and V is TRBV12-3 or TRBV12-4, with 7 bases matching TRBD1. The CDR3 covers 13 residues. The J segment lost 8 bases and the V segment lost 5 bases, leaving 8 bases of the junction unmatched. The CDR3 DNA reads as TGTGCCAGCAGTGAGGGACAGATGGTAGGCTACACCTTC. Residues: CASSEGQMVGYTF.

The genes are TRBV28 and TRBJ2-3, with 8 bases identical to TRBD2. Germline V CDR1 and CDR2: MDHEN, SYDVKM. The CDR3 has 15 amino acids. Unmatched junction bases numbered 7, after V lost 5 bases and J lost 3 bases. The CDR3 reads CASSRAGAVTDTQYF. The CDR3 nucleotides read TGTGCCAGCAGTAGAGCGGGGGCGGTGACAGATACGCAGTATTTT.

The CDR3 DNA sequence: TGTGCCAGCAGCTTGGCCGGACAGGGGGCAGAGACCCAGTACTTC. Translation: CASSLAGQGAETQYF. The gene calls are TRBV5-8 and TRBJ2-5; 11 bases align to TRBD1. The V gene's germline CDR1 is SGHTS and CDR2 YDEGEE. The J segment lost 4 bases and the V segment lost 0 bases, leaving 2 bases of the junction unmatched. This CDR3 is 15 amino acids long.

This clone was counted once. Here the CDR3 reads CASSAPPLLLAGVYNEQFF. Here the CDR3 DNA reads TGTGCCAGTAGTGCCCCCCCACTACTACTAGCGGGGGTTTACAATGAGCAGTTCTTC. The chain uses TRBV19 and TRBJ2-1; 11 bases fit TRBD2. Unmatched junction bases numbered 16, after V lost 5 bases and J lost 4 bases. Germline V gene lookup returns CDR1 LNHDA and CDR2 SQIVND (reference sequence). The length of the CDR3 is 19 residues.

The chain joins TRBV29-1 to TRBJ1-4; possible D gene TRBD1, 5 bases. This CDR3 is built from 12 residues. Germline CDR1 is SQVTM and CDR2 is ANQGSEA. V lost 6 bases to trimming and J lost 3 bases, with 8 bases between them. CDR3 protein: CSVRASNEKLFF. The CDR3 region has the DNA TGCAGCGTCAGGGCTTCTAATGAAAAACTGTTTTTT. The full variable domain, completed using reference TRBV29-1 and TRBJ1-4, is SAVISQKPSRDICQRGTSLTIQCQVDSQVTMMFWYRQQPGQSLTLIATANQGSEATYESGFVIDKFPISRPNLTFSTLTVSNMSPEDSSIYLCSVRASNEKLFFGSGTQLSVL.

The chain has TRBV29-1 and TRBJ2-6; the match to TRBD1 covers 8 bases. This CDR3 is 15 amino acids long. Per the germline V gene, CDR1 is SQVTM and CDR2 is ANQGSEA. CDR3 DNA sequence: TGCGGGGGACAGGAGGATAACTCTGGGGCCAACGTCCTGACTTTC. Translating it yields CGGQEDNSGANVLTF.

The DNA of the CDR3 is TGTGCCAGCGACGTTGGAGGGAGGGGGCGAAGTTCACCCCTCCACTTT. It encodes CASDVGGRGRSSPLHF. The chain joins TRBV2 to TRBJ1-6; TRBD1 aligns across 7 bases. CDR1 is SNHLY, CDR2 FYNNEI, per germline. Trimming took 8 bases from V and 9 from J; bases not matched to a gene: 16. This CDR3 contains 16 residues. The full variable domain, with the rest looked up from reference TRBV2 and TRBJ1-6, is EPEVTQTPSHQVTQMGQEVILRCVPISNHLYFYWYRQILGQKVEFLVSFYNNEISEKSEIFDDQFSVERPDGSNFTLKIRSTKLEDSAMYFCASDVGGRGRSSPLHFGNGTRLTVT.

The chain is built from TRBV7-8 and TRBJ1-3; D might be TRBD1 (6 bases). Trimming removed 5 bases from V and 0 bases from J, with 11 bases in between. Germline lookup yields CDR1 SGHVS and CDR2 FQNEAQ. This CDR3 has 15 amino acids. The CDR3 loop reads CASSQQGGSGNTIYF. CDR3 nucleotides: TGTGCCAGCAGCCAACAGGGCGGCTCTGGAAACACCATATATTTT.

This clone was picked up one time. The V call is TRBV2, the J call TRBJ2-5; D is uncertain. Germline CDR1 and CDR2: SNHLY and FYNNEI. The V end lost 8 bases, the J end lost 5 bases, and 9 bases lay between the germline ends. The CDR3 spans 11 residues. The CDR3 is CASSTRETQYF. In nucleotides, the CDR3 is TGTGCCAGCTCGACCCGGGAGACCCAGTACTTC.

The chain couples TRBV29-1 to TRBJ1-2; no clear D gene. V shed 3 bases and J shed 0 bases, with 11 bases lying between them. The CDR3 covers 14 residues. Looked up from germline, CDR1 is SQVTM and CDR2 is ANQGSEA. The DNA of the CDR3 is TGCAGCGTTGATCAGGAGGGCACTAACTATGGCTACACCTTC. This gives the protein CSVDQEGTNYGYTF.

The rearrangement joins TRBV7-9 to TRBJ1-2; D is uncertain. Germline-derived CDR1 and CDR2 are SEHNR and FQNEAQ (reference sequence). The length of the CDR3 is 13 residues. V gave up 3 bases and J gave up 3 bases, with 8 bases separating them. CDR3 sequence: CASSFIEDYGYTF. The CDR3 coding sequence is TGTGCCAGCAGCTTTATCGAGGACTATGGCTACACCTTC. The complete variable domain, with remaining parts taken from reference TRBV7-9 and TRBJ1-2, reads DTGVSQNPRHKITKRGQNVTFRCDPISEHNRLYWYRQTLGQGPEFLTYFQNEAQLEKSRLLSDRFSAERPKGSFSTLEIQRTEQGDSAMYLCASSFIEDYGYTFGSGTRLTVV.

J is TRBJ2-2 and V is TRBV6-5; D may correspond to TRBD1 or TRBD2 (6 bases each). There are 15 residues in the CDR3. V was clipped by 2 bases and J by 7 bases, with 14 bases between them. Germline V gene lookup returns CDR1 MNHEY and CDR2 SVGAGI. CDR3 DNA: TGTGCCAGCAGTTACGCCTCGGGGGCCGGCGGGGAGCTGTTTTTT. Translating it yields CASSYASGAGGELFF.

This chain joins TRBV5-8 and TRBJ1-1, with 10 positions matching TRBD1. After removal of 3 bases from V and 4 bases from J, the junction contained 0 bases not matched to a gene. CDR1 is SGHTS and CDR2 is YDEGEE in the germline V gene. The length of the CDR3 is 13 residues. CDR3 coding DNA: TGTGCCAGCAGCTGGACAGGGGGCACTGAAGCTTTCTTT. It encodes CASSWTGGTEAFF.

The count of this clone is one. This chain links TRBV6-1 with TRBJ1-2, with a possible D match to TRBD1 (5 bases). Trimming pared 3 bases from V and 3 bases from J, leaving 8 bases between. The CDR3 is made up of 13 amino acids. Germline V gives CDR1 MNHNS, CDR2 SASEGT. The DNA for the CDR3 is TGTGCCAGCAGTGACAGGGTTCACTATGGCTACACCTTC. Amino acids: CASSDRVHYGYTF.

V and J are TRBV18 and TRBJ1-1; D unresolved. Germline CDR1 and CDR2: KGHSH and LQKENI. This CDR3 spans 11 amino acids. V dropped 5 bases and J dropped 7 bases, with 8 bases sitting between them. Here the CDR3 DNA reads TGTGCCAGCTCAAGGGAGAGTGAAGCTTTCTTT. Translated, it gives CASSRESEAFF.

The rearrangement joins TRBV10-1 to TRBJ1-2; D uncertain. Germline CDR1 reads WNHNN; CDR2 reads SYGVQD (reference sequence). This CDR3 contains 11 residues. Trimming stripped 11 bases from V and 8 bases from J, with 15 bases between. Here the CDR3 DNA reads TGCGCCTCTATCCCCCCGGGCGGCTACACCTTC. It codes for CASIPPGGYTF.

The chain has TRBV10-3 and TRBJ1-3; D is unclear. Germline V gives CDR1 ENHRY, CDR2 SYGVKD. V was shortened by 0 bases and J by 3 bases, with 0 bases between the two germline ends. The CDR3 is made up of 12 amino acids. The CDR3 DNA reads as TGTGCCATCAGTGAGTCTGGAAACACCATATATTTT. This sequence encodes CAISESGNTIYF.

The rearrangement uses TRBV9 and TRBJ1-1, with a tentative D call TRBD1 (6 bases). V lost 3 bases, J lost 8 bases, and 11 bases lay in between. Germline assignment: CDR1 SGDLS and CDR2 YYNGEE. This CDR3 is built from 12 residues. The CDR3 is CASSDPGHEAFF. The CDR3 nucleotides read TGTGCCAGCAGCGACCCGGGACACGAAGCTTTCTTT.

The rearrangement joins TRBV5-6 to TRBJ2-2; no reliable D call. The CDR3 loop spans 16 amino acids. Germline-derived CDR1 and CDR2 are SGHDT and YYEEEE. With 1 base removed from V and 2 bases from J, the gap between germline ends came to 12 bases. The CDR3 sequence: CASSLLRADNTGELFF. In nucleotides, the CDR3 is TGTGCCAGCAGCTTGTTAAGGGCAGACAACACCGGGGAGCTGTTTTTT.

The V gene is TRBV15, the J gene TRBJ1-1; D perhaps matches TRBD1 (5 bases). V dropped 0 bases and J dropped 11 bases, with 13 bases sitting between them. This CDR3 is built from 13 residues. Per germline, CDR1 LNHNV and CDR2 YYDKDF (reference sequence). The CDR3 loop reads CATSRDIGVFAFF. In nucleotides, the CDR3 is TGTGCCACCAGCAGAGATATAGGGGTTTTTGCTTTCTTT.

This sequence joins TRBV2 and TRBJ1-6; D is possibly TRBD1 (5 bases). This CDR3 contains 15 residues. CDR1 and CDR2 from the germline V gene are SNHLY and FYNNEI. V was shortened by 4 bases and J by 9 bases, with 16 bases between the two germline ends. The DNA for the CDR3 is TGTGCCAGCAGTGGCTCCGGGACCGAGGGTTCACCCCTCCACTTT. Its protein product is CASSGSGTEGSPLHF.

The chain is built from TRBV14 and TRBJ1-1; tentative D call: TRBD1 (6 bases). The length of the CDR3 is 13 residues. Trimming stripped 5 bases from V and 1 base from J, with 8 bases between. From germline, CDR1 is SGHDN and CDR2 FVKESK. CDR3 sequence: CASSADRNTEAFF. The DNA for the CDR3 is TGTGCCAGCAGCGCGGACAGGAACACTGAAGCTTTCTTT.